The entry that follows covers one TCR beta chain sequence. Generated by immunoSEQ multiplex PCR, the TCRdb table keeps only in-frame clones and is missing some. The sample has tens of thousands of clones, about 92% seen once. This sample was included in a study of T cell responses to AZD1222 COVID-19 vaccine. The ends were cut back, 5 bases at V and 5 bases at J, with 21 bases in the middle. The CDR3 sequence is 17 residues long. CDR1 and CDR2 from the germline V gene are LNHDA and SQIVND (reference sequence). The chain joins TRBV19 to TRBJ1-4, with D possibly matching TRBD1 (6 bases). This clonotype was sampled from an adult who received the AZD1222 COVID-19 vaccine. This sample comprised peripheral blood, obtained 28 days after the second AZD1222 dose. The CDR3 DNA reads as TGTGCCAGTAGTTCGGGGACAAGTCCCTCCTTCAATGAAAAACTGTTTTTT. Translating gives CASSSGTSPSFNEKLFF.